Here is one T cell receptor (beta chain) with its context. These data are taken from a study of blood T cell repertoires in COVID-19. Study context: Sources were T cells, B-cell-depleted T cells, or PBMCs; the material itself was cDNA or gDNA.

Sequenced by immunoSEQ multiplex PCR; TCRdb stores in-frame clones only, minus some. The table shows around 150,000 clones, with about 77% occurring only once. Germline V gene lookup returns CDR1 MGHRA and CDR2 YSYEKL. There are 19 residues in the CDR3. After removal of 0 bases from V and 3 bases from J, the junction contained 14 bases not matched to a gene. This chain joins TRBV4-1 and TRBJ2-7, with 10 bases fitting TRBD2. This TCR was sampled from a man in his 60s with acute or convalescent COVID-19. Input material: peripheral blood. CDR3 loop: CASSQETASGRPRDYEQYF. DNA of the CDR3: TGCGCCAGCAGCCAAGAAACGGCTAGCGGGAGACCTCGCGACTACGAGCAGTACTTC.